The entry below gives a single TCR beta chain sequence along with its context. A junction boundary mismatches the germline segment, possibly from a read error. Germline V gene lookup returns CDR1 SQVTM and CDR2 ANQGSEA. This CDR3 is 14 amino acids long. Clones were read by immunoSEQ multiplex PCR, and TCRdb kept only the in-frame ones, dropping some. The table has about 88,000 clones, about 94% seen once. The data stem from a study of technical replicates of blood from a handful of donors. This receptor was taken from a human donor in good health. V is TRBV29-1 and J is TRBJ2-5, with D hard to call. Input material: T cells isolated from PBMCs. Here the CDR3 DNA reads TGCAGCGCCAGGTTTGGCCAACAGCAAGGGACCCAGTACTTC. Residues: CSARFGQQQGTQYF. Based on the CDR3 plus reference TRBV29-1 and TRBJ2-5, the full variable domain is SAVISQKPSRDICQRGTSLTIQCQVDSQVTMMFWYRQQPGQSLTLIATANQGSEATYESGFVIDKFPISRPNLTFSTLTVSNMSPEDSSIYLCSARFGQQQGTQYFGPGTRLLVL.